What follows are 17 T cell receptor beta chains derived from one specimen sequenced in a study of CD8 T cells in Susac syndrome. About 0.5 to 1 ug RNA was reverse transcribed with random hexamers. MiXCR, applied by TCRdb to the immunoSEQ multiplex PCR reads, yields one record per CDR3 protein. This sample has tens of thousands of distinct CDR3 sequences; around nine tenths occur once, and the top ten carry approximately 0.21%. Material for sequencing was CD8+ T cells from PBMCs. The receptors derive from a human donor in good health.

This clonotype has only one observation. The V and J genes are TRBV28 and TRBJ1-1; 7 bases agree with TRBD1. V dropped 7 bases and J dropped 3; count of bases not matched to a gene: 8. Germline V gene lookup returns CDR1 MDHEN and CDR2 SYDVKM. The CDR3 is made up of 14 amino acids. The CDR3 region is CASTFDRADTEAFF. As DNA, the CDR3 is TGTGCCAGCACCTTCGACAGGGCGGACACTGAAGCTTTCTTT.

This clonotype was detected a few times. CDR3 in amino acids: CASSRQPSGTGGALVSYEQYF. In nucleotides, the CDR3 is TGCGCCAGCAGCCGCCAGCCATCCGGGACAGGGGGCGCATTAGTCTCCTACGAGCAGTACTTC. The chain carries TRBV4-1 and TRBJ2-7, with 12 bases matching TRBD1. V lost 4 bases and J lost 0; bases outside the gene matches: 19. The CDR3 is 21 residues long. The germline V gene has CDR1 MGHRA and CDR2 YSYEKL.

This rearrangement joins TRBV7-9 to TRBJ1-1; no reliable D call. Germline values: CDR1 SEHNR, CDR2 FQNEAQ (reference sequence). The CDR3 runs 13 residues. Trimming pared 4 bases from V and 3 bases from J, leaving 9 bases between. CDR3: CASSSSKDTEAFF. CDR3 DNA sequence: TGTGCCAGCAGCTCATCCAAGGACACTGAAGCTTTCTTT.

V and J are TRBV6-2 or TRBV6-3 and TRBJ1-1, with D possibly being TRBD1 (5 bases). V was trimmed by 8 bases and J by 4 bases, leaving 23 bases between them. CDR1 and CDR2 from the germline V gene are MNHEY and SVGEGT. The CDR3 sequence is 16 residues long. The CDR3 is CASRSVMWAGPTEAFF. The CDR3 region has the DNA TGTGCCAGCCGGTCGGTCATGTGGGCAGGGCCCACTGAAGCTTTCTTT.

This clonotype has a handful of counts. V usage is TRBV18 and J usage is TRBJ2-7; no clear D gene. Germline V gene lookup returns CDR1 KGHSH and CDR2 LQKENI. This CDR3 has 11 residues. The V gene lost 6 bases and the J gene lost 6 bases, with 9 bases spanning the gap. The CDR3 coding sequence is TGTGCCAGCTCTCTCCCGGGCGAGCAGTACTTC. Amino acids: CASSLPGEQYF.

V usage is TRBV10-3 and J usage is TRBJ2-6; TRBD1 matches 9 bases. The V segment lost 1 base and the J segment 2 bases; nucleotides outside the gene matches: 9. Germline CDR1 ENHRY, CDR2 SYGVKD. The CDR3 contains 19 residues. The DNA of the CDR3 is TGTGCCATCAGTGAGTTCCGGGACAGGGATTTACCTGGGGCCAACGTCCTGACTTTC. It is translated as CAISEFRDRDLPGANVLTF.

The chain links TRBV7-3 to TRBJ2-5, with a weak D call TRBD2 (6 bases). This CDR3 has 15 residues. Trimming cost V 0 bases and J 5 bases, with 13 bases left between them. Germline V CDR1 and CDR2: SGHTA, FQGTGA. The CDR3 reads CASSLTGGGRETQYF. The CDR3 bases are TGTGCCAGCAGCTTAACTGGCGGAGGGCGGGAGACCCAGTACTTC.

For the CDR3, the DNA is TGTGCCAGCAGTTCCCCTAGCGGGGCCCACAATGAGCAGTTCTTC. Translation: CASSSPSGAHNEQFF. This rearrangement joins TRBV27 to TRBJ2-1; 9 bases match TRBD2. This CDR3 comprises 15 residues. The V gene's germline CDR1 is MNHEY and CDR2 SMNVEV (reference sequence). V trimming: 4 bases; J trimming: 5 bases; junction bases outside the gene matches: 6.

The chain is built from TRBV9 and TRBJ2-1; TRBD1 matches 7 bases. The length of the CDR3 is 17 residues. CDR1 SGDLS and CDR2 YYNGEE come from the germline V gene. The V and J ends lost 5 bases and 0 bases, in that order; junction bases with no gene match: 11. The CDR3 loop is CASSPYLSGGSYNEQFF. The CDR3 DNA reads TGTGCCAGCAGTCCCTATTTGTCAGGGGGCTCCTACAATGAGCAGTTCTTC.

The J gene is TRBJ1-3, the V gene TRBV28, with D perhaps TRBD1 (6 bases). The ends were cut back, 5 bases at V and 1 base at J, with 15 bases in the middle. Germline V gene sequence: CDR1 MDHEN, CDR2 SYDVKM. The length of the CDR3 is 16 residues. The CDR3 sequence is CASSLRDTESGNTIYF. CDR3 in DNA: TGTGCCAGCAGTCTTCGGGACACGGAGTCTGGAAACACCATATATTTT.

This clonotype was seen only once. V usage is TRBV12-3 or TRBV12-4 and J usage is TRBJ2-1; 11 bases map to TRBD2. The CDR3 sequence is 15 residues long. V was pared by 5 bases and J by 8 bases, with 8 bases of the junction left unmatched. The CDR3 protein is CASSPIAGGEYEQFF. The CDR3 nucleotides are TGTGCCAGCAGTCCAATAGCGGGGGGGGAATATGAGCAGTTCTTC.

The chain has TRBV29-1 and TRBJ2-5, with 13 bases lining up with TRBD2. CDR3 length equals 18 residues. Looked up from germline, CDR1 is SQVTM and CDR2 is ANQGSEA. The junction had 14 bases not matched to a gene; V was cut back by 3 bases and J by 4 bases. The CDR3 here is CSVEITRLAGGRGETQYF. Written as DNA, the CDR3 is TGCAGCGTTGAGATAACAAGACTAGCGGGGGGCCGTGGAGAGACCCAGTACTTC. The variable domain in full, completed from reference TRBV29-1 and TRBJ2-5, reads SAVISQKPSRDICQRGTSLTIQCQVDSQVTMMFWYRQQPGQSLTLIATANQGSEATYESGFVIDKFPISRPNLTFSTLTVSNMSPEDSSIYLCSVEITRLAGGRGETQYFGPGTRLLVL.

In its sample, this clonotype was seen once. The chain employs TRBV19 and TRBJ2-2; D is ambiguous. Trimming left V 7 bases short and J 9 bases short, with 9 bases between. CDR1 and CDR2 (germline): LNHDA, SQIVND (reference sequence). CDR3 length equals 11 residues. CDR3 DNA sequence: TGTGCCAGTAACGAAGGGCGGGAGCTGTTTTTT. Its protein is CASNEGRELFF.

The chain combines TRBV15 with TRBJ2-1, with 9 nucleotides matching TRBD1. The V and J ends lost 3 bases and 3 bases, in that order; junction bases with no gene match: 12. Germline V gene lookup returns CDR1 LNHNV and CDR2 YYDKDF (reference sequence). This CDR3 has 18 residues. The CDR3, as DNA: TGTGCCACCAGCAGCGCTAACCGGGACAGGGCTTTCTACAATGAGCAGTTCTTC. This encodes CATSSANRDRAFYNEQFF.

The rearrangement uses TRBV29-1 and TRBJ2-7, with D perhaps matching TRBD1 (5 bases). The CDR3 loop spans 12 amino acids. CDR1 and CDR2 from the germline V gene are SQVTM and ANQGSEA. Deletions cut 0 bases from V and 4 bases from J, with 7 bases between. CDR3 residues: CSVEDQGYEQYF. The CDR3 coding sequence is TGCAGCGTTGAAGATCAGGGTTACGAGCAGTACTTC.

This chain uses TRBV14 with TRBJ1-1; 10 nucleotides agree with TRBD1. The trim removed 4 bases at V and 6 bases at J, leaving 8 bases unmatched. The germline V gene has CDR1 SGHDN and CDR2 FVKESK. This CDR3 contains 15 residues. In DNA, the CDR3 is TGTGCCAGCAGCCCGGGACAGGGGTTGGAAGCTGAAGCTTTCTTT. Its translation: CASSPGQGLEAEAFF.

The chain uses TRBV6-1 and TRBJ2-2, with a weak D call TRBD2 (5 bases). The germline V gene encodes CDR1 MNHNS and CDR2 SASEGT. Trimming pared 2 bases from V and 5 bases from J, leaving 9 bases between. The CDR3 spans 14 residues. The CDR3 here is CASSERTETGELFF. CDR3 nucleotide sequence: TGTGCCAGCAGTGAACGGACTGAGACCGGGGAGCTGTTTTTT.